The 29 T cell receptor beta chains below all came from one sample that was sequenced in a study of post-analysis software for immune sequencing data. General study points: A handful of TRBV segments (TRBV5-6, TRBV5-1 and TRBV20-1 among them) occurred more frequently in patients than in controls.

Prepared TCR beta cDNA libraries contained unique molecular identifiers. In TCRdb, the PCR reads were re-called with MiXCR into one record per CDR3 protein. The table includes about 820,000 distinct CDR3 sequences, roughly 50% detected once. For these receptors, no antigen is known. The source material was blood. These receptors were taken from a girl aged 5-17 years with multiple sclerosis.

This CDR3 reads CASSHWDSGDQPQHF. The CDR3 nucleotides read TGCGCCAGCAGCCATTGGGACAGTGGTGACCAGCCCCAGCATTTT. This rearrangement joins TRBV4-1 to TRBJ1-5; 7 bases align to TRBD1. V lost 3 bases and J lost 7; bases outside the gene matches: 9. This CDR3 comprises 15 residues. The V gene's germline CDR1 is MGHRA and CDR2 YSYEKL.

CDR3 region: CSVSGLVLSTDTQYF. For the CDR3, the DNA is TGCAGCGTTAGCGGACTAGTCCTTAGCACAGATACGCAGTATTTT. The chain links TRBV29-1 to TRBJ2-3; 7 nucleotides line up with TRBD2. Germline V lookup: CDR1 SQVTM, CDR2 ANQGSEA. The CDR3 spans 15 residues. V was clipped by 5 bases and J by 0 bases; unmatched bases: 8.

This clonotype was seen a single time. The chain recombines TRBV7-2 with TRBJ2-5; TRBD2 matches 11 bases. With the DNA end fitting TRBJ2-7 better, the J assignment may be wrong. The CDR3 sequence is 16 residues long. Looked up from germline, CDR1 is SGHTA and CDR2 is FQGNSA. CDR3 loop: CASSLRVASGRYEQYF. The CDR3 nucleotides read TGTGCCAGCAGCTTAAGGGTCGCTAGCGGGAGGTACGAGCAGTACTTC.

This clonotype was seen only a few times. An end of the junction differs from the germline gene, which may be a read error. The chain links TRBV7-2 to TRBJ1-1; TRBD1 is a possible D gene (6 bases). The CDR3 has 12 amino acids. The germline gives CDR1 SGHTA, CDR2 FQGNSA. CDR3 region: CARSFARGRAFF. DNA for the CDR3: TGTGCCCGCAGCTTCGCCAGGGGCAGAGCTTTCTTT.

This chain uses TRBV27 with TRBJ1-4; 8 bases line up with TRBD1. The CDR3 length is 15 residues. With V trimmed by 7 bases and J by 8 bases, 12 bases remained unmatched. Looked up from germline, CDR1 is MNHEY and CDR2 is SMNVEV (reference sequence). The CDR3 sequence is CASKRQGPQGEKLFF. The CDR3 bases are TGTGCCAGCAAGAGACAGGGGCCTCAGGGGGAAAAACTGTTTTTT.

This clonotype was observed a few times. This rearrangement joins TRBV6-4 to TRBJ2-3, with 8 nucleotides matching TRBD2. The CDR3 loop spans 14 amino acids. Germline trimming cut 6 bases from V and 5 bases from J; bases unmatched to any gene: 7. Germline CDR1 reads MRHNA; CDR2 reads SNTAGT. The CDR3 DNA reads TGTGCCAGCAGCTCCGGGACTAGTGTAGATACGCAGTATTTT. Translated: CASSSGTSVDTQYF.

The chain is built from TRBV20-1 and TRBJ1-1; D is perhaps TRBD1 (5 bases). This CDR3 has 13 residues. Trimming left V 6 bases short and J 2 bases short, with 13 bases between. Germline-derived CDR1 and CDR2 are DFQATT and SNEGSKA (reference sequence). DNA for the CDR3: TGCAGTGCCCATCGCAGGGATAACACTGAAGCTTTCTTT. It codes for CSAHRRDNTEAFF.

The chain employs TRBV4-1 and TRBJ2-7; D is unclear. CDR3 size: 9 residues. V was cut by 3 bases and J by 6 bases, with 0 bases left in between. Per the germline V gene, CDR1 is MGHRA and CDR2 is YSYEKL. The DNA for the CDR3 is TGCGCCAGCAGCCACGAGCAGTACTTC. This gives the protein CASSHEQYF.

This clonotype was counted only a few times. The chain links TRBV2 to TRBJ2-1; the match to TRBD1 covers 7 bases. This CDR3 is built from 15 residues. Germline loops: CDR1 SNHLY, CDR2 FYNNEI. V gave up 4 bases and J gave up 4 bases; unmatched junction bases: 7. The CDR3 protein is CASSAQGTAYNEQFF. CDR3 sequence (DNA): TGTGCCAGCAGTGCCCAAGGGACAGCATACAATGAGCAGTTCTTC.

V gene TRBV5-1 combines with J gene TRBJ1-1; 9 nucleotides align to TRBD1. Germline CDR1 SGHRS, CDR2 YFSETQ. This CDR3 is built from 16 residues. The V segment lost 4 bases and the J segment 2 bases; nucleotides outside the gene matches: 9. The CDR3 loop reads CASSLTRDRVNTEAFF. Written as DNA, the CDR3 is TGCGCCAGCAGCCTAACCCGGGACAGGGTAAACACTGAAGCTTTCTTT.

This clonotype showed up just once. The chain has TRBV3-1 and TRBJ2-6; no firm D call. Germline V CDR1 and CDR2: LGHDT, YNNKEL (reference sequence). Deletions cut 3 bases from V and 2 bases from J, with 11 bases between. This CDR3 spans 16 amino acids. The CDR3 region has the DNA TGTGCCAGCAGCCACCGTAGGGTAACTGGGGCCAACGTCCTGACTTTC. This gives the protein CASSHRRVTGANVLTF. Full variable domain (rest looked up from reference TRBV3-1 and TRBJ2-6): DTAVSQTPKYLVTQMGNDKSIKCEQNLGHDTMYWYKQDSKKFLKIMFSYNNKELIINETVPNRFSPKSPDKAHLNLHINSLELGDSAVYFCASSHRRVTGANVLTFGAGSRLTVL.

This chain links TRBV7-9 with TRBJ1-1; D uncertain. CDR1 SEHNR and CDR2 FQNEAQ come from the germline V gene (reference sequence). CDR3 size: 15 residues. Trimming pared 4 bases from V and 4 bases from J, leaving 16 bases between. This chain's CDR3 is CASSSVVPSFTEAFF. The CDR3 DNA follows: TGTGCCAGCAGCTCGGTTGTGCCAAGTTTCACTGAAGCTTTCTTT.

This chain links TRBV5-1 with TRBJ2-5; D gene unclear. CDR3 length: 11 amino acids. The germline V gene has CDR1 SGHRS and CDR2 YFSETQ. Trimming cost V 6 bases and J 5 bases, with 8 bases left between them. In nucleotides, the CDR3 is TGCGCCAGCATAGTTGGGGAGACCCAGTACTTC. Protein: CASIVGETQYF.

This clonotype was recorded once. The chain combines TRBV29-1 with TRBJ2-4; D might be TRBD1 (6 bases). Deletions cut 4 bases from V and 0 bases from J, with 10 bases between. The CDR3 extends over 14 amino acids. CDR1 is SQVTM and CDR2 is ANQGSEA in the germline V gene. The CDR3 reads CSVVGQLAKNIQYF. CDR3 nucleotide sequence: TGCAGCGTTGTAGGACAGCTAGCCAAAAACATTCAGTACTTC.

Only one count was recorded for this clonotype. This chain links TRBV5-1 with TRBJ2-7; TRBD1 might be the D (6 bases). The tail of the sequence fits TRBJ2-5 better, so the J call may be wrong. CDR3 length equals 17 residues. CDR1 and CDR2 from the germline V gene are SGHRS and YFSETQ. The CDR3 nucleotides are TGCGCCAGCAGCTTCCTTACCCCCCAGGGGTCGAAAGAGACCCAGTACTTC. Encoded protein: CASSFLTPQGSKETQYF.

The chain carries TRBV9 and TRBJ2-5, with 11 bases that match TRBD2. The J call could be wrong; TRBJ2-7 is a better fit for the DNA end. The CDR3 has 16 residues. The germline V gene has CDR1 SGDLS and CDR2 YYNGEE. The CDR3 DNA reads TGTGCCAGCAGCGAAGGGGGACTAGCGGAAACCTACGAGCAGTACTTC. As protein: CASSEGGLAETYEQYF.

V is TRBV4-1 and J is TRBJ2-5; D remains unclear. The end of the DNA is better explained by TRBJ2-7, so the J call may be wrong. This CDR3 comprises 15 residues. Per germline, CDR1 MGHRA and CDR2 YSYEKL. The CDR3, as DNA: TGCGCCAGCAGCCAAGCCTTTACGGCCCCGTACGAGCAGTACTTC. The encoded protein is CASSQAFTAPYEQYF.

This chain uses TRBV12-3 or TRBV12-4 with TRBJ2-3; TRBD1 might be the D (5 bases). V lost 6 bases and J 6 bases, leaving 7 bases between the germline ends. The CDR3 runs 11 residues. CDR3 amino acids: CASRKGDTQYF. For the CDR3, the DNA is TGTGCCAGCAGGAAGGGGGATACGCAGTATTTT.

The chain employs TRBV6-1 and TRBJ2-5; 9 positions agree with TRBD1. The CDR3 has 14 amino acids. Germline CDR1 MNHNS, CDR2 SASEGT. The V segment lost 8 bases and the J segment 5 bases; nucleotides outside the gene matches: 9. DNA of the CDR3: TGTGCCAGCGTGAACAGGGGGCGCGGTGAGACCCAGTACTTC. This translates into CASVNRGRGETQYF.

V usage is TRBV29-1 and J usage is TRBJ2-1, with TRBD2 as a possible D gene (6 bases). The V and J ends lost 1 base and 4 bases respectively, with 11 bases between them. The CDR3 contains 14 residues. The germline V gene has CDR1 SQVTM and CDR2 ANQGSEA. In DNA form, the CDR3 reads TGCAGCGTTGAAGCTGGACTACCATACAATGAGCAGTTCTTC. Its translation: CSVEAGLPYNEQFF.

This chain joins TRBV2 and TRBJ2-7, with D hard to call. The V gene lost 3 bases and the J gene lost 5 bases, with 17 bases spanning the gap. This CDR3 region has 15 residues. From germline, CDR1 is SNHLY and CDR2 FYNNEI. CDR3 nucleotides: TGTGCCAGCAGTGAGTGGGCCAGTAACCCCCACGAGCAGTACTTC. As protein: CASSEWASNPHEQYF. Together with reference TRBV2 and TRBJ2-7, the CDR3 gives the full variable domain: EPEVTQTPSHQVTQMGQEVILRCVPISNHLYFYWYRQILGQKVEFLVSFYNNEISEKSEIFDDQFSVERPDGSNFTLKIRSTKLEDSAMYFCASSEWASNPHEQYFGPGTRLTVT.

The chain recombines TRBV21-1 with TRBJ1-1; the D segment call TRBD1 is taken from the table without a DNA check. TRBV21-1 is labeled a pseudogene. The CDR3 contains 15 residues. CDR3 in amino acids: CASSSPGTGDTEAFF. The CDR3, as DNA: TGTGCCAGCAGCAGTCCCGGGACAGGGGACACTGAAGCTTTCTTT.

The CDR3 loop reads CASSIGGSGDTQYF. DNA of the CDR3: TGCGCCAGCAGTATAGGCGGGAGCGGAGATACGCAGTATTTT. This chain uses TRBV10-1 with TRBJ2-3, with TRBD2 matching 7 bases. The V gene's germline CDR1 is WNHNN and CDR2 SYGVQD (reference sequence). After removal of 5 bases from V and 5 bases from J, the junction contained 7 bases not matched to a gene. The CDR3 has 14 amino acids.

This clonotype was observed a few times. The chain combines TRBV10-3 with TRBJ2-6; the D is unclear. Trimming cost V 11 bases and J 0 bases, with 8 bases left between them. The CDR3 has 13 amino acids. CDR1 and CDR2 from the germline V gene are ENHRY and SYGVKD. The CDR3 DNA reads TGTGCCGCAACTAACTCTGGGGCCAACGTCCTGACTTTC. This codes for CAATNSGANVLTF.

V is TRBV6-5 and J is TRBJ1-2; D gene uncertain. CDR3 length equals 13 residues. V gave up 0 bases and J gave up 2 bases, with 4 bases separating them. Germline CDR1 is MNHEY and CDR2 is SVGAGI. This chain's CDR3 is CASSYSNNYGYTF. The DNA for the CDR3 is TGTGCCAGCAGTTACTCGAACAACTATGGCTACACCTTC.

The chain couples TRBV12-5 to TRBJ1-4; D is unresolved. Germline lookup yields CDR1 LGHNT and CDR2 FRNRAP. The CDR3 consists of 14 residues. V lost 4 bases and J lost 3, with 9 bases in between. CDR3: CASGSGRPNEKLFF. For the CDR3, the DNA is TGTGCTAGTGGTTCTGGAAGGCCTAATGAAAAACTGTTTTTT.

The gene calls are TRBV18 and TRBJ1-1; D unresolved. Between the trimmed V and J ends, which lost 0 bases and 11 bases, there was a span of 10 bases. The CDR3 is made up of 12 amino acids. The germline V gene encodes CDR1 KGHSH and CDR2 LQKENI. The CDR3 DNA follows: TGTGCCAGCTCACCACCCAGCCCGGGGGCTTTCTTT. It encodes CASSPPSPGAFF.

This chain joins TRBV27 and TRBJ2-3; D unresolved. V was pared by 6 bases and J by 0 bases, with 10 bases between. Germline loops: CDR1 MNHEY, CDR2 SMNVEV (reference sequence). The CDR3 length is 14 residues. In DNA, the CDR3 is TGTGCCAGCAGATGGTCGCGGAGCACAGATACGCAGTATTTT. This sequence encodes CASRWSRSTDTQYF.

This sequence joins TRBV7-9 and TRBJ2-4; the D is unclear. The DNA end is a closer match to TRBJ2-5, so the J assignment may be wrong. This CDR3 contains 18 residues. Germline assignment: CDR1 SEHNR and CDR2 FQNEAQ (reference sequence). The CDR3 coding sequence is TGTGCCAGCAGCTTTTTTCAGTTGTGGAGCTTAGTCCAAGAGACCCAGTACTTC. Translation gives CASSFFQLWSLVQETQYF.